Sequencing of this T cell receptor (beta chain) was carried out in a study of Ad26.COV2.S vaccination and SARS-CoV-2 variants. Across the study: In the COV1001 trial, the donor was in the Ad26.COV2.S arm. Once or twice, 56 days apart, Ad26.COV2.S was delivered intramuscularly.

This table comes from immunoSEQ multiplex PCR, and its TCRdb copy is limited to in-frame clones, with some not included. In the table there are about 680,000 clones, about 90% of which are singletons. Treatment in this sample: some 20 received Ad26.COV2.S at low or high dose, single or two shots; about 5 received placebo; per-sample allocation not given. Sampling happened 63 days after the first vaccine or placebo injection. Aged 18-55 years, donor was enrolled in Boston in the early 2020s. The vaccine antigen was prefusion-stabilized Wuhan SARS-CoV-2 spike. Trimming removed 4 bases at V and 1 base at J, with 15 bases between. Germline CDR1 and CDR2: MRHNA and SNTAGT. There are 16 residues in the CDR3.

The chain is built from TRBV6-4 and TRBJ2-3; no definite D call. This TCR came from a person between 18 and 65 years old who received the Ad26.COV2.S COVID-19 vaccine or a placebo. The material was peripheral blood, obtained in a trial of Ad26.COV2.S vaccine versus placebo. CDR3: CASSAKKGEGTDTQYF. The CDR3 DNA sequence: TGTGCCAGCAGTGCCAAAAAAGGAGAGGGCACAGATACGCAGTATTTT.